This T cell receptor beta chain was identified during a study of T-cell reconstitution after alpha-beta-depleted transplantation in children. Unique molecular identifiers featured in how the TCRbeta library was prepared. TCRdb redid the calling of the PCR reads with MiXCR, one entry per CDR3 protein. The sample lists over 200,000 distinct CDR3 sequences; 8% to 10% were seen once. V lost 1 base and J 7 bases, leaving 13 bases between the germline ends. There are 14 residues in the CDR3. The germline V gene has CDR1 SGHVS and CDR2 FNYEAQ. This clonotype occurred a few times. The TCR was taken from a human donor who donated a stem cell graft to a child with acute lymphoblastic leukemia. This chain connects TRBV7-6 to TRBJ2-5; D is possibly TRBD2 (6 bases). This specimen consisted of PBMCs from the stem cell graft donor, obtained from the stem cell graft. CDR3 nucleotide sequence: TGTGCCAGCAGCTTAGAAGCTCTGGGAGGGACCCAGTACTTC. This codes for CASSLEALGGTQYF.